This T cell receptor (beta chain) originates from a study of T cells after somatic rescue of genetic block (TCRdb year 2020). Describing the broader study: What the study looked at was long-term robustness, specifically in a T-cell system that came about through somatic rescue of a genetic block in T-cell development.

Receptor amplification or capture employed the immunoSEQ multiplex PCR assay. The source is immuneACCESS, and TCRdb retained only in-frame sequences with V and J called. Part of the clones is not carried over; for the studies checked, unresolved V genes explain less than half of this, and the remainder is unexplained. The sample yields 67,000 or so clones; about nine tenths were counted once. The ten most abundant clones make up approximately 2.7% of the sample. In regard to this clone: The specificity of this receptor is unknown. No much larger clone exists at a distance of one base, and base qualities are not known.

CDR1 SGDLS and CDR2 YYNGEE were looked up in the germline V gene. Deletion took 0 bases off V and 6 bases off J, with a span of 14 bases between the germline ends. Taken from cysteine to phenylalanine, the CDR3 has 15 residues. Only the CDR3 region is kept as DNA, spanning 45 bases read in frame from base 1. This sequence uses TRBV9 and TRBJ2-3, with TRBD2 as a weak D call on 6 bases. The sequenced sample consisted of peripheral blood mononuclear cells (PBMCs). The clonotype originates from a young man. The nucleotides are TGTGCCAGCAGCGTAGCAGGTAGCGGCCTTGATACGCAGTATTTT. The translation is CASSVAGSGLDTQYF.